A selection of T cell receptor beta chains follows, all from one sample in a study of blood T cell repertoires in COVID-19. The repertoire was sequenced with immunoSEQ multiplex PCR; TCRdb's copy has only in-frame clones and lacks some. The table has approximately 250,000 clones, roughly 84% seen once. Sequencing was carried out using peripheral blood. All receptors derive from a woman aged 40-49 years who had recovered from COVID-19. CDR3s include the opening cysteine and the closing phenylalanine or tryptophan. Each record gives: clone size, D gene, J gene, V gene, CDR3 DNA, CDR3 protein. The D gene is left open where the match is weak. Only some rows state a clone size, as once, few, many or a class for expanded clones.

abundance: .; d_gene: .; j_gene: TRBJ2-1; v_gene: TRBV10-3; CDR3nt: TGTGCCATCAGGCCGGTGACCTACAATGAGCAGTTCTTC; CDR3aa: CAIRPVTYNEQFF
abundance: once; d_gene: TRBD2; j_gene: TRBJ2-7; v_gene: TRBV3-1/TRBV3-2; CDR3nt: TGTGCCAGCAGCCAAGGACTAGCGGGGGAGTACGAGCAGTACTTC; CDR3aa: CASSQGLAGEYEQYF
abundance: .; d_gene: .; j_gene: TRBJ1-3; v_gene: TRBV18; CDR3nt: TGTGCCAGCTCACAAACGGTGATAGTCCGGGAGGTGAACACCATATATTTT; CDR3aa: CASSQTVIVREVNTIYF
abundance: .; d_gene: .; j_gene: TRBJ1-5; v_gene: TRBV2; CDR3nt: TGTGCCAGCAGGGGGGGACGTGGGAGGCATAGCAATCAGCCCCAGCATTTT; CDR3aa: CASRGGRGRHSNQPQHF
abundance: once; d_gene: TRBD1; j_gene: TRBJ1-5; v_gene: TRBV6-2/TRBV6-3; CDR3nt: TGTGCCAGCAGTTACTTCGCGACAGGGGAACTTCCAATAAGCAATCAGCCCCAGCATTTT; CDR3aa: CASSYFATGELPISNQPQHF
abundance: few; d_gene: TRBD1; j_gene: TRBJ2-5; v_gene: TRBV24-1; CDR3nt: TGTGCCACCACTGACAGGGGAGAGACCCAGTACTTC; CDR3aa: CATTDRGETQYF
abundance: .; d_gene: .; j_gene: TRBJ1-2; v_gene: TRBV11-3; CDR3nt: TGTGCCAGCAGCTTACCTGGTCGGTCCGATGGCTACACCTTC; CDR3aa: CASSLPGRSDGYTF
abundance: .; d_gene: .; j_gene: TRBJ2-1; v_gene: TRBV28; CDR3nt: TGTGCCAGCAGCCTAGGTTACAATGAGCAGTTCTTC; CDR3aa: CASSLGYNEQFF
abundance: .; d_gene: .; j_gene: TRBJ1-3; v_gene: TRBV19; CDR3nt: TGTGCCAGTAGTTACGACAGGAGCTCTGGAAACACCATATATTTT; CDR3aa: CASSYDRSSGNTIYF
abundance: .; d_gene: TRBD2; j_gene: TRBJ2-3; v_gene: TRBV28; CDR3nt: TGTGCCAGCAGTTTATGGAGCGGGGGGGAGGAGTTT; CDR3aa: CASSLWSGGEEF
abundance: .; d_gene: TRBD1; j_gene: TRBJ1-4; v_gene: TRBV7-6; CDR3nt: TGTGCCAGCAGCACCGGACAGGGCGGTAATGAAAAACTGTTTTTT; CDR3aa: CASSTGQGGNEKLFF
abundance: .; d_gene: .; j_gene: TRBJ1-6; v_gene: TRBV30; CDR3nt: TGTGCCTGGAGTGAGACAGGCCAGGGTTCACCCCTCCACTTT; CDR3aa: CAWSETGQGSPLHF
abundance: once; d_gene: TRBD2; j_gene: TRBJ2-5; v_gene: TRBV2; CDR3nt: TGTGCCAGCAGTGAACGGGCGGGGGGTAAGGGAGAGACCCAGTACTTC; CDR3aa: CASSERAGGKGETQYF
abundance: .; d_gene: TRBD1; j_gene: TRBJ1-1; v_gene: TRBV4-2; CDR3nt: TGTGCCAGCAGCCAGGTGGGACAGATAATGAACACTGAAGCTTTCTTT; CDR3aa: CASSQVGQIMNTEAFF
abundance: .; d_gene: .; j_gene: TRBJ1-1; v_gene: TRBV19; CDR3nt: TGTGCCAGTAGTAGGGACAAGAACACTGAAGCTTTCTTT; CDR3aa: CASSRDKNTEAFF
abundance: .; d_gene: TRBD1; j_gene: TRBJ2-5; v_gene: TRBV10-3; CDR3nt: TGTGCCATCAGTGAGTCCGCGGGGACAGGGGGCAAGGGTTGGAAGACCCAGTACTTC; CDR3aa: CAISESAGTGGKGWKTQYF
abundance: .; d_gene: .; j_gene: TRBJ2-1; v_gene: TRBV29-1; CDR3nt: TGCAGCGTTGGTTCTGGGAGTGAGCAGTTCTTC; CDR3aa: CSVGSGSEQFF
abundance: .; d_gene: .; j_gene: TRBJ2-1; v_gene: TRBV2; CDR3nt: TGTGCCAGCAGTGACGAGTCTGCCTCCTACAATGAGCAGTTCTTC; CDR3aa: CASSDESASYNEQFF
abundance: .; d_gene: .; j_gene: TRBJ1-6; v_gene: TRBV19; CDR3nt: TGTGCCAGTAGTATCAGGAATTCAGGGAATTCACCCCTCCACTTT; CDR3aa: CASSIRNSGNSPLHF
abundance: few; d_gene: .; j_gene: TRBJ2-3; v_gene: TRBV5-1; CDR3nt: TGCGCCAGCAGCTTGTACTCAACAGGGTCAGATACGCAGTATTTT; CDR3aa: CASSLYSTGSDTQYF
abundance: .; d_gene: .; j_gene: TRBJ1-1; v_gene: TRBV7-3; CDR3nt: TGTGCCAGCAGCTTACACGGCAGGGATACTGAAGCTTTCTTT; CDR3aa: CASSLHGRDTEAFF
abundance: .; d_gene: TRBD1; j_gene: TRBJ1-1; v_gene: TRBV19; CDR3nt: TGTGCCAGTAGTGCGGGACAGGGGGCGAAAACTGAAGCTTTCTTT; CDR3aa: CASSAGQGAKTEAFF
abundance: .; d_gene: .; j_gene: TRBJ1-3; v_gene: TRBV2; CDR3nt: TGTGCCAGCACCTCTACAGGGATCCTCTCTGGAAACACCATATATTTT; CDR3aa: CASTSTGILSGNTIYF
abundance: .; d_gene: .; j_gene: TRBJ1-1; v_gene: TRBV7-9; CDR3nt: TGTGCCAGCGCGGGGGTACGGGCTTTCTTT; CDR3aa: CASAGVRAFF
abundance: .; d_gene: TRBD1; j_gene: TRBJ2-3; v_gene: TRBV5-1; CDR3nt: TGCGCCAGCAGCCGACAGGGGGCGTTAGATACGCAGTATTTT; CDR3aa: CASSRQGALDTQYF
abundance: .; d_gene: TRBD2; j_gene: TRBJ2-2; v_gene: TRBV24-1; CDR3nt: TGTGCCACCAGTGATTTTGAGCGGGGGGCCAACACCGGGGAGCTGTTTTTT; CDR3aa: CATSDFERGANTGELFF
abundance: .; d_gene: TRBD2; j_gene: TRBJ2-1; v_gene: TRBV7-9; CDR3nt: TGTGCCAGCAGCGCCCCCGGGGGGGCCTACAATGAGCAGTTCTTC; CDR3aa: CASSAPGGAYNEQFF
abundance: once; d_gene: .; j_gene: TRBJ1-4; v_gene: TRBV24-1; CDR3nt: TGTGCCACCAGTGGTGGGGCGACGCATGAAAAACTGTTTTTT; CDR3aa: CATSGGATHEKLFF
abundance: .; d_gene: TRBD1; j_gene: TRBJ1-4; v_gene: TRBV18; CDR3nt: TGTGCCAGCTCACGAGGACAGGGCCTGAAGCTTGAAAAACTGTTTTTT; CDR3aa: CASSRGQGLKLEKLFF
abundance: once; d_gene: TRBD2; j_gene: TRBJ2-7; v_gene: TRBV4-1; CDR3nt: TGCGCCAGCAGCCAAGATCGGAGTAGCGGGGCCTACGAGCAGTACTTC; CDR3aa: CASSQDRSSGAYEQYF
abundance: .; d_gene: .; j_gene: TRBJ2-7; v_gene: TRBV5-1; CDR3nt: TGCGCCAGCAGACTGGACACCGCCTACGAGCAGTACTTC; CDR3aa: CASRLDTAYEQYF
abundance: .; d_gene: TRBD2; j_gene: TRBJ2-2; v_gene: TRBV6-6; CDR3nt: TGTGCCAGTGGAAGCGGGGTGAACACCGGGGAGCTGTTTTTT; CDR3aa: CASGSGVNTGELFF
abundance: .; d_gene: .; j_gene: TRBJ2-7; v_gene: TRBV19; CDR3nt: TGTGCCAGTAGTAAGGGAGGCTACGAGCAGTACTTC; CDR3aa: CASSKGGYEQYF
abundance: .; d_gene: .; j_gene: TRBJ1-2; v_gene: TRBV12-3/TRBV12-4; CDR3nt: TGTGCCAGCATGCGGTCTAACTATGGCTACACCTTC; CDR3aa: CASMRSNYGYTF
abundance: .; d_gene: .; j_gene: TRBJ2-3; v_gene: TRBV5-1; CDR3nt: TGCGCCAGCAGCTTACAGGGCCCAGATACGCAGTATTTT; CDR3aa: CASSLQGPDTQYF
abundance: .; d_gene: .; j_gene: TRBJ2-2; v_gene: TRBV5-1; CDR3nt: TGCGCCAGCAGCCGTGGACATTCTAACACCGGGGAGCTGTTTTTT; CDR3aa: CASSRGHSNTGELFF
abundance: .; d_gene: .; j_gene: TRBJ1-2; v_gene: TRBV10-2; CDR3nt: TGCGCCAGCAGTGAGTCAGGGTCAGGGCGAACGGCTGGCTACACCTTC; CDR3aa: CASSESGSGRTAGYTF
abundance: .; d_gene: .; j_gene: TRBJ1-5; v_gene: TRBV2; CDR3nt: TGTGCCAGCAGTGGGACGGGAGGCAATCAGCCCCAGCATTTT; CDR3aa: CASSGTGGNQPQHF
abundance: .; d_gene: .; j_gene: TRBJ2-1; v_gene: TRBV11-2; CDR3nt: TGTGCCAGCAGCTCCCCGGGACTCTTCTACTTCTTC; CDR3aa: CASSSPGLFYFF
abundance: .; d_gene: .; j_gene: TRBJ1-1; v_gene: TRBV13; CDR3nt: TGTGCCAGCAGCTTACTGGGGGGTATGGCTGAAGCTTTCTTT; CDR3aa: CASSLLGGMAEAFF
abundance: few; d_gene: .; j_gene: TRBJ1-5; v_gene: TRBV6-5; CDR3nt: TGTGCCAGTACGAGGACAGAGAATCAGCCCCAGCATTTT; CDR3aa: CASTRTENQPQHF